Below are 21 T cell receptor beta chains sequenced from a single sample in a study of shared clonotypes between healthy human individuals (dated by TCRdb to 2018 to 2020). To prepare the library, the immunoSEQ multiplex PCR assay was applied. This is the immuneACCESS table as TCRdb keeps it, with only in-frame sequences that have V and J called. A part of the clones is gone; compared with another copy, unresolved V genes explain less than half, and the rest is unexplained. For this sample there are over 1.5 million clones; 98% appear just once. 0.4% to 0.55% of the sample comes from the top ten. Sequenced material: naive CD4+ T cells sorted from blood. Per the publication, the cell subset or site label means: CD45RA+ positively selected. Receptors originate from a man aged 30 to 39 in good health.

V gene TRBV14 combines with J gene TRBJ1-1; D not resolved. Germline assignment: CDR1 SGHDN and CDR2 FVKESK. This CDR3 has 15 residues. V lost 6 bases and J 4 bases, leaving 18 bases between the germline ends. The CDR3 DNA reads as TGTGCCAGCAGTCACGAGGGAGGTTTACGCACTGAAGCTTTCTTT. Protein product: CASSHEGGLRTEAFF.

This chain uses TRBV28 with TRBJ2-7; D gene ambiguous. Germline V gene sequence: CDR1 MDHEN, CDR2 SYDVKM. V shed 6 bases and J shed 2 bases, with 14 bases lying between them. This CDR3 is 14 amino acids long. The CDR3 DNA sequence: TGTGCCAGCAGCAGACATGGGCTGACCTACGAGCAGTACTTC. Its translation: CASSRHGLTYEQYF.

The chain recombines TRBV9 with TRBJ2-1, with TRBD1 matching over 7 bases. Per the germline V gene, CDR1 is SGDLS and CDR2 is YYNGEE. The CDR3 length is 17 residues. The J segment lost 6 bases and the V segment lost 0 bases, leaving 12 bases of the junction unmatched. CDR3 nucleotides: TGTGCCAGCAGCGTAGCCCCAGGGGGTTATTCGGCCAATGAGCAGTTCTTC. Its translation: CASSVAPGGYSANEQFF.

The V call is TRBV5-6, the J call TRBJ2-3; D is uncertain. There are 16 residues in the CDR3. Between the trimmed V and J ends, which lost 1 base and 2 bases, there was a span of 14 bases. Germline V gives CDR1 SGHDT, CDR2 YYEEEE. CDR3 residues: CASSLLIVGTTDTQYF. DNA of the CDR3: TGTGCCAGCAGCTTGCTGATAGTAGGTACCACAGATACGCAGTATTTT.

As for this clone: Other DNA sequences from this sample encode an identical CDR3 as well. This chain uses TRBV6-5 with TRBJ2-1; D unclear. V lost 0 bases and J 3 bases, leaving 3 bases between the germline ends. Germline CDR1 MNHEY, CDR2 SVGAGI. CDR3 length: 13 residues. CDR3 loop: CASSYSFYNEQFF. The CDR3 nucleotides are TGTGCCAGCAGTTACTCCTTCTACAATGAGCAGTTCTTC.

V usage is TRBV2 and J usage is TRBJ2-7; the D is unclear. The germline V gene encodes CDR1 SNHLY and CDR2 FYNNEI. Trimming took 6 bases from V and 2 from J, leaving 11 bases between them. The CDR3 totals 13 residues. CDR3 DNA sequence: TGTGCCAGCAGCACCGGACGAGCCTACGAGCAGTACTTC. Encoded protein: CASSTGRAYEQYF. Complete variable domain (other parts from reference TRBV2 and TRBJ2-7): EPEVTQTPSHQVTQMGQEVILRCVPISNHLYFYWYRQILGQKVEFLVSFYNNEISEKSEIFDDQFSVERPDGSNFTLKIRSTKLEDSAMYFCASSTGRAYEQYFGPGTRLTVT.

The rearrangement links TRBV13 to TRBJ2-2; no clear D gene. CDR3 size: 15 residues. Trimming shortened V by 2 bases and J by 0 bases, and 7 bases separated the two germline ends. Germline V gene data show CDR1 as PRHDT and CDR2 as FYEKMQ (reference sequence). In DNA, the CDR3 is TGTGCCAGCAGCTTATCGTTCGCGAACACCGGGGAGCTGTTTTTT. This gives the protein CASSLSFANTGELFF.

In DNA, the CDR3 is TGTGCCAGCTCAACAGGGGAAACTGAAGCTTTCTTT. The encoded protein is CASSTGETEAFF. The rearrangement uses TRBV18 and TRBJ1-1; 7 nucleotides align to TRBD1. This CDR3 contains 12 residues. CDR1 is KGHSH and CDR2 is LQKENI in the germline V gene. V lost 5 bases and J lost 5; bases outside the gene matches: 2.

The chain links TRBV9 to TRBJ2-7; TRBD2 agrees at 12 bases. Germline values: CDR1 SGDLS, CDR2 YYNGEE. This CDR3 region has 18 residues. Losses at the gene ends were 0 bases for V and 4 bases for J; bases not matched to a gene: 11. The CDR3 region has the DNA TGTGCCAGCAGCGTAGGACCTAGCGGGAGGGACAAGGCGTACGAGCAGTACTTC. The encoded protein is CASSVGPSGRDKAYEQYF.

The chain employs TRBV27 and TRBJ2-7; 8 bases fit TRBD1. The CDR3 contains 13 residues. The V and J ends lost 8 bases and 2 bases, in that order; junction bases with no gene match: 5. Germline V CDR1 and CDR2: MNHEY, SMNVEV (reference sequence). In DNA, the CDR3 is TGTGCCAGCCGTCGGGGACAGGCCTACGAGCAGTACTTC. It is translated as CASRRGQAYEQYF.

The chain links TRBV28 to TRBJ1-5; 8 bases are shared with TRBD1. Germline trimming cut 6 bases from V and 6 bases from J; bases unmatched to any gene: 13. Germline-derived CDR1 and CDR2 are MDHEN and SYDVKM. This CDR3 has 16 amino acids. In nucleotides, the CDR3 is TGTGCCAGCAGACCTGACAGGGGCCATGGTAGTCAGCCCCAGCATTTT. Residues: CASRPDRGHGSQPQHF.

The gene calls are TRBV4-3 and TRBJ2-1; 8 bases are shared with TRBD1. The CDR3 totals 17 residues. V gave up 1 base and J gave up 4 bases; unmatched junction bases: 9. The germline gives CDR1 LGHNA, CDR2 YSLEER. CDR3 sequence reads: CASSQVFADRAYNEQFF. The CDR3 DNA follows: TGCGCCAGCAGCCAAGTATTTGCGGACAGGGCTTACAATGAGCAGTTCTTC.

The rearrangement uses TRBV10-3 and TRBJ1-1, with D unclear. CDR3 length: 13 amino acids. Germline V gene sequence: CDR1 ENHRY, CDR2 SYGVKD. With 10 bases removed from V and 0 bases from J, the gap between germline ends came to 12 bases. The CDR3 region has the DNA TGTGCCACCTCTCGCGATGTGAACACTGAAGCTTTCTTT. This sequence encodes CATSRDVNTEAFF.

This CDR3 reads CASSLRSGTVYEQYF. Written as DNA, the CDR3 is TGTGCCAGCAGCTTACGGTCAGGGACTGTCTACGAGCAGTACTTC. The J gene is TRBJ2-7, the V gene TRBV7-9; maybe TRBD2 (6 bases). The CDR3 totals 15 residues. V lost 2 bases and J lost 3, with 14 bases in between. CDR1 SEHNR and CDR2 FQNEAQ come from the germline V gene (reference sequence).

V usage is TRBV10-3 and J usage is TRBJ2-7; D not certain. The CDR3 runs to 12 residues. CDR1 and CDR2 from the germline V gene are ENHRY and SYGVKD. V gave up 2 bases and J gave up 7 bases, with 9 bases separating them. The CDR3 sequence is CAISEMWREQYF. The CDR3 DNA is TGTGCCATCAGTGAGATGTGGCGGGAGCAGTACTTC.

The V call is TRBV18, the J call TRBJ2-7; D possibly matches TRBD1 or TRBD2 (6 bases each). V lost 3 bases, J lost 5 bases, and 14 bases lay in between. From germline, CDR1 is KGHSH and CDR2 LQKENI. The CDR3 has 14 amino acids. CDR3 coding DNA: TGTGCCAGCTCACCCCGGGGGCTTGGAAACGAGCAGTACTTC. This encodes CASSPRGLGNEQYF.

This CDR3 reads CASASNGPGPGIEQYF. In nucleotides, the CDR3 is TGTGCCAGCGCAAGTAACGGGCCAGGGCCGGGAATAGAGCAGTACTTC. The chain joins TRBV28 to TRBJ2-7; either TRBD1 or TRBD2 may fit D (5 bases each). Per germline, CDR1 MDHEN and CDR2 SYDVKM. Trimming left V 8 bases short and J 7 bases short, with 27 bases between. The CDR3 length is 16 residues.

This sequence joins TRBV7-9 and TRBJ2-2; 8 nucleotides match TRBD2. Germline V gives CDR1 SEHNR, CDR2 FQNEAQ (reference sequence). This CDR3 spans 14 amino acids. Unmatched junction bases numbered 1, after V lost 2 bases and J lost 5 bases. CDR3 sequence (DNA): TGTGCCAGCAGCTTACCGGGGGGGACCGGGGAGCTGTTTTTT. Translating it yields CASSLPGGTGELFF. The variable domain in full, with the rest retrieved from reference TRBV7-9 and TRBJ2-2, is DTGVSQNPRHKITKRGQNVTFRCDPISEHNRLYWYRQTLGQGPEFLTYFQNEAQLEKSRLLSDRFSAERPKGSFSTLEIQRTEQGDSAMYLCASSLPGGTGELFFGEGSRLTVL.

The chain employs TRBV6-5 and TRBJ2-7; D uncertain. This CDR3 comprises 16 residues. Germline CDR1 is MNHEY and CDR2 is SVGAGI. V lost 0 bases and J 4 bases, leaving 16 bases between the germline ends. CDR3 DNA: TGTGCCAGCAGTTACTCGATGATAGGCCGGCCTTACGAGCAGTACTTC. Encoded protein: CASSYSMIGRPYEQYF.

The count of this clone is one. V is TRBV7-9 and J is TRBJ2-7; D is ambiguous. The CDR3 contains 15 residues. Trimming pared 0 bases from V and 8 bases from J, leaving 17 bases between. Germline V gene lookup returns CDR1 SEHNR and CDR2 FQNEAQ (reference sequence). The CDR3 DNA is TGTGCCAGCAGCTTAGCGGCCGGACCCGAGGCACAGCAGTACTTC. Amino acid sequence: CASSLAAGPEAQQYF.

This clone was counted once. Mismatch with germline at one junction end may stem from a read error. The chain employs TRBV7-3 and TRBJ2-7; TRBD2 might be the D (6 bases). CDR3 size: 13 residues. Germline CDR1 SGHTA, CDR2 FQGTGA. The DNA for the CDR3 is TGTGCCAGCAGTCCTACTAGCTCCCACGAGCAGTACTTC. Protein product: CASSPTSSHEQYF.